One sample yielded the 8 T cell receptor beta chains listed below, sequenced in a study of cytomegalovirus exposure and HLA in healthy donors. Use of 60 Vbeta and 13 Jbeta primers characterized the PCR. Clones were sequenced by immunoSEQ multiplex PCR, and TCRdb holds only the in-frame ones, with some missing. Of approximately 150,000 clones in the sample, approximately 84% are singletons; the top ten hold 4.5% to 5.5%. The sequencing sample was made of PBMCs. All receptors come from a man between 18 and 35 years old in good health and CMV-seronegative.

This clone was picked up a small number of times. The chain combines TRBV19 with TRBJ2-2; TRBD1 is a possible D gene (5 bases). The CDR3 runs 12 residues. Germline V gives CDR1 LNHDA, CDR2 SQIVND (reference sequence). V gave up 5 bases and J gave up 6 bases, with 7 bases separating them. The CDR3 reads CASSLGPGELFF. CDR3 nucleotide sequence: TGTGCCAGTAGTTTGGGGCCCGGGGAGCTGTTTTTT.

The chain employs TRBV2 and TRBJ2-7; TRBD1 agrees at 7 bases. With V trimmed by 2 bases and J by 4 bases, 5 bases remained unmatched. This CDR3 is 14 amino acids long. Germline V gives CDR1 SNHLY, CDR2 FYNNEI. The CDR3 DNA sequence: TGTGCCAGCAGTGAACTGGACAGGCGGTACGAGCAGTACTTC. It translates to CASSELDRRYEQYF.

The sample holds a few counts of this clone. The chain recombines TRBV6-6 with TRBJ1-4, with D perhaps TRBD1 (6 bases). In germline, CDR1 is MNHNY, CDR2 SVGAGI (reference sequence). Trimming removed 4 bases at V and 12 bases at J, with 18 bases between. This CDR3 comprises 14 residues. CDR3 loop: CASSFRGAFIQLFF. Written as DNA, the CDR3 is TGTGCCAGCAGTTTCAGGGGAGCCTTCATCCAACTGTTTTTT.

V gene TRBV19 combines with J gene TRBJ2-6; no reliable D call. CDR1 and CDR2 (germline): LNHDA, SQIVND (reference sequence). The length of the CDR3 is 15 residues. Between the trimmed V and J ends, which lost 4 bases and 0 bases, there was a span of 7 bases. The CDR3 is CASSKAHSGANVLTF. The CDR3 region has the DNA TGTGCCAGTAGTAAAGCTCACTCTGGGGCCAACGTCCTGACTTTC.

CDR3 nucleotides: TGTGCCAGCAGCCCACGGACAGGGCTTGAAGCTTTCTTT. The encoded protein is CASSPRTGLEAFF. This sequence joins TRBV21-1 and TRBJ1-1; the tabulated D call, TRBD1, remains unverified against the DNA. TRBV21-1 is termed a pseudogene. The length of the CDR3 is 13 residues.

The genes are TRBV5-6 and TRBJ2-7; a possible D gene is TRBD2 (6 bases). The CDR3 extends over 14 amino acids. V was shortened by 1 base and J by 5 bases, with 13 bases between the two germline ends. Germline-derived CDR1 and CDR2 are SGHDT and YYEEEE. The CDR3 region is CASSLREILHEQYF. In DNA, the CDR3 is TGTGCCAGCAGCTTGCGGGAGATTCTCCACGAGCAGTACTTC.

This chain uses TRBV7-9 with TRBJ1-2, with 7 bases matching TRBD1. Germline lookup yields CDR1 SEHNR and CDR2 FQNEAQ (reference sequence). Trimming at V came to 5 bases and at J to 8 bases, leaving 11 bases not matched to a gene. The length of the CDR3 is 14 residues. CDR3 sequence reads: CASSQTQGGMGYTF. DNA for the CDR3: TGTGCCAGCAGCCAGACCCAGGGGGGTATGGGCTACACCTTC.

This clone was recorded a few times. The V gene is TRBV2, the J gene TRBJ1-4; TRBD1 is a possible D gene (6 bases). Germline lookup yields CDR1 SNHLY and CDR2 FYNNEI. CDR3 size: 14 residues. V was pared by 5 bases and J by 4 bases, with 11 bases between. This CDR3 reads CASSFGQINEKLFF. Here the CDR3 DNA reads TGTGCCAGCAGTTTTGGACAGATTAATGAAAAACTGTTTTTT.